The T cell receptor (beta chain) under discussion was sequenced for a study of cytomegalovirus exposure and HLA in healthy donors (dated by TCRdb to 2015 to 2018). General notes on the study: In an earlier analysis of under 600 of the donors, 276 Gb of sequence data and roughly 100 million unique TCR beta sequences from about 190 million T cells were reported. An early release that covered fewer than 750 HLA-typed donors contained approximately 300 gigabases of sequencing data and 65 million to 100 million unique TCR sequences. Of the roughly 410 genotyped donors, 65% to 90% were placed in the genetic ancestry cluster associated with self-reported Caucasian donors. The study was designed to test whether signatures of past pathogen exposure could be identified by cataloging public T cell receptors. The T cell repertoires of roughly 660 subjects were profiled by immunosequencing and related to cytomegalovirus serostatus. A separate validation cohort of approximately 120 different subjects was used in addition to the 666-subject first cohort. High-throughput TCR immunosequencing, statistical association of individual TCRs with disease status, and machine learning were combined to predict cytomegalovirus infection status. A later analysis re-analyzed previously published TCR beta repertoires from 666 donors and added high-resolution HLA genotyping to study TCR occurrence patterns. In the later analysis, no new phenotypic data were used to find candidate immune exposures; instead, reliance was placed on TCR beta sequences and their occurrence across donors. An earlier analysis of 500 to 650 of the donors applied high-throughput TCR beta sequencing to assess whether each TCR beta V gene segment acted as functional or pseudogenic. Alongside the repertoire data, information on donor age, sex, ethnicity and CMV serostatus was compiled. A later genetic analysis used genome-wide SNP genotypes for about 55% of the 666 donors, treating that subset as a discovery cohort. All discovery cohort repertoires had been generated using a single sequencing platform. Both class I and class II loci were covered by HLA typing, at four-digit resolution. Typing coverage varied by locus: 629-630 donors for A, B, C, DRB1 and DQB1; roughly 510 for DQA1; about 600 for DPA1; approximately 490 for DPB1. A handful of DR-DQ haplotypes were treated as single units for association and clustering because of strong linkage in the cohort. Among around 400 genotyped donors of the cohort, an average of around 250,000 unique TCR beta nucleotide sequences was sequenced per donor, of which 15% to 20% were non-productive.

The cohort was made up of approximately 670 healthy bone marrow donors. At the time of sampling, every cohort member was nominally healthy, though immune exposures that went unrecorded were likely present. The donor tested CMV seronegative and was one of the 352 seronegative cohort members. A peripheral blood sample was collected from each donor, and TCR beta sequencing was performed on peripheral blood mononuclear cells. Genomic DNA was extracted from the blood cell samples with the Qiagen DNeasy Blood Extraction Kit. For this chain, trimming is 4 bases at the V end and 2 bases at the J end, and the number of junction bases without a gene match is 8. For CDR1 and CDR2, the germline V gene lists SGHVS and FNYEAQ. The CDR3 has 17 amino acids, counting the end cysteine and phenylalanine. Only the CDR3 part of the read is kept: 51 bases, read in frame from the first base. On the study overall, not on this receptor specifically: Sequencing depth was assumed to be roughly uniform across donors in the presence/absence analyses, though that assumption may not hold. Some IMGT-functional V segments, including TRBV6-2 and TRBV6-3, could not be distinguished by the 87-base-pair reads and were therefore excluded. A later analysis associated approximately 17,000 TCR beta sequences with specific HLA alleles at a false discovery rate of 0.05. According to the authors, the approach could potentially be generalized to other disease states and immunological phenotypes. In both the original and validation cohorts, the classifier was reported to diagnose cytomegalovirus status with high specificity and sensitivity. The sequencing pipeline was judged likely to have produced a cluster of highly shared sequence variants as a technical artifact. In an earlier analysis of more than 500 of the donors, most TCR beta V segments appeared in productive rearrangements about 90% or about 30% of the time, broadly matching IMGT annotations. In this cohort, only TCR beta chains were sequenced, and detectable features were limited by the absence of alpha or paired-chain data. A total of around 150 TCR beta chains were listed by the study as associated with cytomegalovirus. In a later analysis, HLA-associated TCR beta chains were found to be more clonally expanded and to have lower generation probabilities than equally common non-associated chains. Several of the top co-occurrence clusters appeared to be linked to parvovirus B19, influenza, CMV and Epstein-Barr virus, according to a later analysis. Because some donors lacked HLA typing at each locus, the association tests relied only on the typed subset. Correlated functional status among segregating V segments might reflect linkage disequilibrium, but an unknown experimental factor could not be ruled out. In a later genetic analysis, fewer N-insertions in productive TCRs were reported among donors in an Asian-associated ancestry cluster than the roughly 640-donor mean. A further reported finding was that TCR beta sequences accurately predicted the HLA-A and HLA-B alleles for most subjects in the first cohort. The earlier analysis of 587 of the donors excluded roughly 16 rarely observed V segments, including chromosome 9 orphons, because counts were too low. Three of the identified cytomegalovirus-associated TCR beta chains were confirmed in vitro to be specific for cytomegalovirus antigens. A later genetic analysis associated a missense DCLRE1C variant with V-gene and J-gene trimming of TCR beta chains, and an independent cohort replicated the association. Most CMV-associated TCR beta chains appeared to be HLA-restricted in a later analysis, and the HLA associations seemed to be driven largely by CMV exposure. A later analysis found that TCR association rates varied across HLA loci, with DRB1 alleles showing the most associated TCRs and HLA-C alleles the fewest. Assigning TCR associations to individual alleles was difficult when HLA alleles, especially DR and DQ, strongly co-occurred. Most TCR sequences were seen in very few donors, while some public TCRs were found in many individuals. The only immune exposure information available for the cohort was CMV serostatus.

To note about this clone: This receptor's antigen is unknown.

The library was prepared using the immunoSEQ multiplex PCR assay. For the multiplex PCR, a mixture combining 60 forward primers for TCR Vbeta segments and 13 reverse primers for TCR Jbeta segments was used. Amplification of the CDR3 region of rearranged TCR beta genes was performed with a multiplex PCR assay on genomic DNA. Amplified TCR beta libraries were sequenced as 87-base-pair reads on the Illumina HiSeq System. In the original analysis: A later analysis counted about 82 million unique TCR beta chains across the roughly 700 repertoires, and roughly 10 million of these chains were shared by at least two donors. To remove PCR and sequencing errors, raw reads were error-corrected and collapsed into unique sequences using a nearest-neighbor algorithm that merged closely related sequences. V, D and J gene segments were assigned by aligning CDR3 sequences to IMGT reference sequences. For a sequence to be retained, at least a six-nucleotide match to both a V gene segment and a J gene segment was required. A rearrangement was called productive if the CDR3 had no stop codons and remained in frame with V and J, and every other rearrangement was called non-productive. Following IMGT convention, CDR3 was defined as the stretch from the second conserved V-encoded cysteine to the conserved J-encoded phenylalanine. The earlier analysis of roughly 590 of the donors excluded any sequence lacking an unambiguous match to a single V gene segment. An earlier analysis of approximately 590 of the donors classified V segments as functional when productive rearrangements were above 56.7% and as segregating when the standard deviation between donors was above 5%. A statistical classification framework was developed to diagnose cytomegalovirus status using the catalog of TCR beta chain sequences. In a later analysis, V and J genes were assigned by comparing TCR nucleotide sequences against IMGT/GENE-DB human TR gene sequences. Using the TCRdist pipeline, a later analysis assigned CDR3 sequences along with most-parsimonious VDJ recombination scenarios. In a later analysis, every TCR beta chain was defined by the combination of its CDR3 amino acid sequence and its V-gene family, and reads without a unique V-gene family were dropped. A later analysis removed roughly 590 highly shared, low-generation-probability nucleotide sequences to deal with suspected cross-contamination and a sequencing artifact. For each public chain, a later analysis derived a clonal expansion index from normalized ranks of inferred template counts within each repertoire. In a later analysis, generation probabilities were computed with a VDJ recombination model fitted to out-of-frame rearrangements, and the resulting probabilities were checked against IGoR. Hypergeometric tests were used in a later analysis to score TCR-TCR, TCR-HLA and TCR-CMV co-occurrence, with a repertoire-size bias correction applied to the TCR pairs. A later analysis estimated false discovery rates by permuting HLA or CMV assignments 20 times. In a later analysis, co-occurring TCRs were grouped using DBSCAN, and TCRdist sequence similarity was added for clustering within HLA-allele-positive subsets. Repertoires with fewer than 30,000 or more than 120,000 public chains were left out of co-occurrence clustering, as were four to six repertoires with anomalous nucleotide sharing. In its TCRdb copy, this immuneACCESS table keeps in-frame sequences only and misses some clones. Where compared with another copy, unresolved V genes explain less than half of these, and the others have no known cause. V and J calls and clone size follow that table, whereas D and trimming were derived from the DNA. This sample's table carries roughly 75,000 clones. About 5% of the sample is in the top ten clones.

The specimen was PBMCs. The chain links TRBV7-6 with TRBJ2-5, with 12 bases matching TRBD2. This TCR was sampled from a man in his forties in good health and CMV-seronegative. The DNA reads as follows: TGTGCCAGCAGCTCGACTAGCGGGGGAATCCCACAAGAGACCCAGTACTTC. The encoded protein is CASSSTSGGIPQETQYF.